The 5 T cell receptor beta chains listed next were all sequenced from one sample in a study of T cells in narcolepsy. The method was immunoSEQ multiplex PCR; TCRdb's version includes in-frame clones alone and lacks a portion of them. The sample includes around 24,000 clones, approximately 85% seen only once; the top ten take approximately 1.2%. Specimen: CD45RA- memory CD4+ T cells from PBMCs. Receptors originate from a human donor with narcolepsy.

This clone showed up just a few times. The chain recombines TRBV6-1 with TRBJ1-1; D uncertain. The CDR3 sequence is 14 residues long. Per germline, CDR1 MNHNS and CDR2 SASEGT. Trimming removed 6 bases from V and 5 bases from J, with 16 bases in between. The CDR3 sequence: CASRHPGLATEAFF. The CDR3 coding sequence is TGTGCCAGCAGACACCCGGGCCTCGCAACTGAAGCTTTCTTT.

The chain recombines TRBV6-1 with TRBJ1-2; D gene unclear. Per the germline V gene, CDR1 is MNHNS and CDR2 is SASEGT. The CDR3 is 15 amino acids. Deletions cut 0 bases from V and 4 bases from J, with 12 bases between. The CDR3 sequence is CASSEALGKTYGYTF. DNA for the CDR3: TGTGCCAGCAGTGAAGCGCTCGGGAAGACCTATGGCTACACCTTC.

In its sample, this clone was seen a few times. The chain recombines TRBV5-4 with TRBJ2-3; 7 bases match TRBD2. Germline V CDR1 and CDR2: SGHNT, YYREEE (reference sequence). V gave up 4 bases and J gave up 3 bases; unmatched junction bases: 8. The CDR3 sequence is 15 residues long. CDR3 in amino acids: CASSTLALDTDTQYF. Here the CDR3 DNA reads TGTGCCAGCAGCACACTAGCGCTAGATACAGATACGCAGTATTTT.

The rearrangement uses TRBV25-1 and TRBJ2-2, with TRBD2 identical over 8 bases. This CDR3 region has 16 residues. The germline CDR1 and CDR2 sequences are MGHDK and SYGVNS. V lost 5 bases to trimming and J lost 4 bases; unmatched junction nucleotides: 9. The CDR3 coding sequence is TGTGCCAGCAGTAACCAAGCGGGAGTTGGCACCGGGGAGCTGTTTTTT. Translating it yields CASSNQAGVGTGELFF.

The rearrangement joins TRBV15 to TRBJ2-1; weak D call: TRBD2 (6 bases). Germline-derived CDR1 and CDR2 are LNHNV and YYDKDF (reference sequence). The CDR3 length is 14 residues. V was clipped by 0 bases and J by 9 bases, with 12 bases between them. The CDR3 reads CATSRDRRAGEQFF. The CDR3 nucleotides read TGTGCCACCAGCAGAGATAGGAGGGCGGGTGAGCAGTTCTTC.